This entry lists 15 T cell receptor beta chains sequenced from one sample in a study of blood T cell repertoires in COVID-19. Sequencing was performed with immunoSEQ multiplex PCR; in TCRdb, only in-frame clones are kept and a portion is missing. Of a few hundred thousand clones in the sample, over 75% were seen once. Source material: PBMCs or T cells enriched from blood (not recorded which). Every receptor here comes from a woman between 18 and 30 years old who had recovered from COVID-19.

V is TRBV7-8 and J is TRBJ2-5, with 7 bases identical to TRBD2. The CDR3 runs to 19 residues. Per the germline V gene, CDR1 is SGHVS and CDR2 is FQNEAQ. J gave up 2 bases and V 5 bases, and 20 bases lay outside the gene matches. This chain's CDR3 is CASSHKSGVQKTQQETQYF. In nucleotides, the CDR3 is TGTGCCAGCAGCCACAAAAGCGGGGTCCAGAAAACCCAACAAGAGACCCAGTACTTC. The variable domain in full, completed from reference TRBV7-8 and TRBJ2-5, reads GAGVSQSPRYKVAKRGQDVALRCDPISGHVSLFWYQQALGQGPEFLTYFQNEAQLDKSGLPSDRFFAERPEGSVSTLKIQRTQQEDSAVYLCASSHKSGVQKTQQETQYFGPGTRLLVL.

The rearrangement links TRBV2 to TRBJ2-2, with TRBD2 matching over 14 bases. The CDR3 sequence is 14 residues long. CDR1 SNHLY and CDR2 FYNNEI come from the germline V gene. V lost 10 bases, J lost 7 bases, and 5 bases stayed unmatched. CDR3 bases: TGTGCCAAGGGGACTAGCGGGGGAGGCGGGGAGCTGTTTTTT. This codes for CAKGTSGGGGELFF.

V gene TRBV19 combines with J gene TRBJ1-5; 8 bases fit TRBD1. Per the germline V gene, CDR1 is LNHDA and CDR2 is SQIVND (reference sequence). The CDR3 extends over 16 amino acids. J lost 0 bases, V lost 5 bases, and 6 bases had no gene match. The chain's CDR3 is CASSSGQVHSNQPQHF. The CDR3 region has the DNA TGTGCCAGTAGTTCGGGACAGGTGCATAGCAATCAGCCCCAGCATTTT.

This chain joins TRBV7-2 and TRBJ2-3, with D perhaps matching TRBD1 (5 bases). The V end was cut by 4 bases, the J end by 13 bases, with 21 bases between. Germline assignment: CDR1 SGHTA and CDR2 FQGNSA. CDR3 length: 14 residues. The DNA for the CDR3 is TGTGCCAGCAGCTCCTCTTTAGGTAGGGGAAATAAGTATTTT. Translated, it gives CASSSSLGRGNKYF.

This chain connects TRBV2 to TRBJ1-4; 10 bases agree with TRBD1. Germline V gene lookup returns CDR1 SNHLY and CDR2 FYNNEI. The CDR3 consists of 16 residues. V lost 5 bases, J lost 8 bases, and 11 bases stayed unmatched. CDR3 region: CASSYNPDRGKEKLFF. The DNA for the CDR3 is TGTGCCAGCAGTTACAACCCGGACAGGGGGAAGGAAAAACTGTTTTTT.

This rearrangement joins TRBV7-3 to TRBJ2-3; D may be TRBD1 (6 bases). Germline CDR1 and CDR2: SGHTA and FQGTGA. This CDR3 region has 14 residues. V lost 4 bases to trimming and J lost 0 bases, with 8 bases between them. This CDR3 is CASSSGQSTDTQYF. The DNA of the CDR3 is TGTGCCAGCAGCTCGGGACAAAGCACAGATACGCAGTATTTT.

The rearrangement uses TRBV12-3 or TRBV12-4 and TRBJ1-1; D is undetermined. The ends were cut back, 3 bases at V and 3 bases at J, with 2 bases in the middle. The CDR3 loop spans 11 amino acids. The CDR3 DNA follows: TGTGCCAGCAGTTTCGACACTGAAGCTTTCTTT. Translating it yields CASSFDTEAFF.

This chain joins TRBV24-1 and TRBJ1-1, with D perhaps TRBD1 (6 bases). The CDR3 has 15 amino acids. Germline-derived CDR1 and CDR2 are KGHDR and SFDVKD. V shed 4 bases and J shed 5 bases, with 16 bases lying between them. The CDR3 reads CATSEQLQGGTEAFF. The CDR3, as DNA: TGTGCCACCAGTGAGCAATTACAGGGTGGTACTGAAGCTTTCTTT.

This sequence joins TRBV3-1 (or the pseudogene TRBV3-2) and TRBJ1-1; TRBD1 might be the D (5 bases). The germline gives CDR1 LGHDT, CDR2 YNNKEL (reference sequence). V was cut by 4 bases and J by 3 bases, with 21 bases left in between. This CDR3 spans 17 amino acids. The CDR3 region has the DNA TGTGCCAGCAGCCGAACGTCAGGGAGGGATTGGGACACTGAAGCTTTCTTT. As protein: CASSRTSGRDWDTEAFF.

This sequence joins TRBV7-8 and TRBJ2-1; 8 bases match TRBD1. Germline V gives CDR1 SGHVS, CDR2 FQNEAQ. J was trimmed by 8 bases and V by 1 base; bases with no gene match: 7. This CDR3 has 15 residues. CDR3 DNA sequence: TGTGCCAGCAGCTTAGTTTCAGGGGGCAGGGATGAGCAGTTCTTC. Translation: CASSLVSGGRDEQFF.

The rearrangement uses TRBV28 and TRBJ2-1; no clear D gene. CDR3 length equals 14 residues. V gave up 3 bases and J gave up 0 bases, with 6 bases separating them. Germline-derived CDR1 and CDR2 are MDHEN and SYDVKM. CDR3 nucleotide sequence: TGTGCCAGCAGTTTCGTCAGCTCCTACAATGAGCAGTTCTTC. Its protein is CASSFVSSYNEQFF.

In this sample, this clone turned up a few times. The V call is TRBV4-1, the J call TRBJ1-4; 8 bases are shared with TRBD1. The CDR3 totals 15 residues. Germline trimming cut 4 bases from V and 12 bases from J; bases unmatched to any gene: 13. Germline CDR1 is MGHRA and CDR2 is YSYEKL. CDR3 protein: CASSRPDRASLELFF. CDR3 sequence (DNA): TGCGCCAGCAGCCGCCCGGACAGGGCGTCCCTGGAACTGTTTTTT.

The V gene is TRBV6-5, the J gene TRBJ1-6; the D is unclear. The CDR3 sequence is 14 residues long. Germline CDR1 reads MNHEY; CDR2 reads SVGAGI. Trimming stripped 6 bases from V and 0 bases from J, with 6 bases between. The CDR3 nucleotides are TGTGCCAGCAGATCCAGCTCCTATAATTCACCCCTCCACTTT. This codes for CASRSSSYNSPLHF.

This clone occurred once. The chain is built from TRBV6-5 and TRBJ1-2; a weak D match, TRBD1 (6 bases). Trimming removed 6 bases from V and 7 bases from J, with 18 bases in between. This CDR3 region has 14 residues. The germline V gene encodes CDR1 MNHEY and CDR2 SVGAGI. For the CDR3, the DNA is TGTGCCAGCAGGACCCCGGGGGGCTCTGGTGGCTACACCTTC. Its protein product is CASRTPGGSGGYTF.

The chain recombines TRBV14 with TRBJ1-2; 9 positions agree with TRBD1. The CDR3 loop spans 16 amino acids. J was trimmed by 6 bases and V by 2 bases; bases with no gene match: 10. The germline CDR1 and CDR2 sequences are SGHDN and FVKESK. This CDR3 is CASSQLTQGAENGYTF. The CDR3 coding sequence is TGTGCCAGCAGCCAACTGACACAGGGGGCAGAAAATGGCTACACCTTC.